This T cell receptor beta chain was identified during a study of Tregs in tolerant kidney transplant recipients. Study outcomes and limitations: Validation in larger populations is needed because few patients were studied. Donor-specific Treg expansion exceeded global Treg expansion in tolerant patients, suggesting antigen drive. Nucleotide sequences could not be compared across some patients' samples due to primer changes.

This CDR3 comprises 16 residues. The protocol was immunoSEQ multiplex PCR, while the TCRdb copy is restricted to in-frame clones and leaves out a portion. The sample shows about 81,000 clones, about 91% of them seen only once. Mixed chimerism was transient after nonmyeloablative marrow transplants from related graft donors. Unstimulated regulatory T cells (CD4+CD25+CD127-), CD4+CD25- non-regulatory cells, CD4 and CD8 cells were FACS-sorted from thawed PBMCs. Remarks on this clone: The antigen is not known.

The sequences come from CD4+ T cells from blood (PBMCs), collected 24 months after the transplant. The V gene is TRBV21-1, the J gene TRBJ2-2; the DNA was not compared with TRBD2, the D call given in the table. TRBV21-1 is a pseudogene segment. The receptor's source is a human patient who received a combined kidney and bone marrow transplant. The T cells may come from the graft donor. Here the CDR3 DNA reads TGTGCCAGCAGCAAAGGGGAGGGGCCCAGCACCGGGGAGCTGTTTTTT. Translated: CASSKGEGPSTGELFF.